This TCR beta chain was obtained from a study of blood T cell repertoires in COVID-19. At the level of the study: In each case, the material was cDNA or gDNA derived from T cells, B-cell-depleted T cells, or PBMCs.

After removal of 6 bases from V and 8 bases from J, the junction contained 7 bases not matched to a gene. The CDR3 is made up of 14 amino acids. Looked up from germline, CDR1 is MNHEY and CDR2 is SMNVEV (reference sequence). Source study methods: Cell counts per sample came from amplifying reference gene primers. Sequencing used immunoSEQ multiplex PCR; TCRdb keeps in-frame clones, though not all of them. V and J calls and clone size follow that table, whereas D and trimming were derived from the DNA. The sample yields approximately 500,000 clones, 85% to 90% seen once. Sequenced: peripheral blood. J is TRBJ1-4 and V is TRBV27; TRBD1 agrees at 9 bases. The sequence came from a woman in her 50s with COVID-19, enrolled during active disease. CDR3 sequence reads: CASRNRGRGEKLFF. CDR3 DNA: TGTGCCAGCAGAAACAGGGGGCGGGGGGAAAAACTGTTTTTT.